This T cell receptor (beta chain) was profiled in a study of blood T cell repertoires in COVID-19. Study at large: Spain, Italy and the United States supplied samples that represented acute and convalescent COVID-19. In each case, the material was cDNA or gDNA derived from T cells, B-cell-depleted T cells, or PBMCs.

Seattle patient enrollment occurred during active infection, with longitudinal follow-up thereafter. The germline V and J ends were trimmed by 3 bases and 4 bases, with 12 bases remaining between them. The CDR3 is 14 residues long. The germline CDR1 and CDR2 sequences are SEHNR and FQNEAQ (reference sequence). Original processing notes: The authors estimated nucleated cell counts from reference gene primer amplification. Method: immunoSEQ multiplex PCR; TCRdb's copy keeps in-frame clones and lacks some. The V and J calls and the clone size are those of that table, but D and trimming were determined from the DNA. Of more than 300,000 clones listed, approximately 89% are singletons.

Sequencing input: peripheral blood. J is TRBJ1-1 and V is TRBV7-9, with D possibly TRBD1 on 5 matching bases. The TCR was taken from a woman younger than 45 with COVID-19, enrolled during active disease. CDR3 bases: TGTGCCAGCAGCTTCTTACAGGAGGGCACTGAAGCTTTCTTT. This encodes CASSFLQEGTEAFF. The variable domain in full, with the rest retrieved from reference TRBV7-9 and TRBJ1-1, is DTGVSQNPRHKITKRGQNVTFRCDPISEHNRLYWYRQTLGQGPEFLTYFQNEAQLEKSRLLSDRFSAERPKGSFSTLEIQRTEQGDSAMYLCASSFLQEGTEAFFGQGTRLTVV.